These T cell receptor beta chains were read from a single sample in a study of blood T cell repertoires in COVID-19. Clones were read by immunoSEQ multiplex PCR, and TCRdb kept only the in-frame ones, dropping some. This table has about 240,000 clones, 80% to 90% appearing once. Sequenced: PBMCs or T cells enriched from blood (not recorded which). The receptors shown here come from a woman aged 30 to 39 who had recovered from COVID-19. Each CDR3 is given with its conserved first and last residue. D genes are given only for firm matches. Only part of the rows carry a size: once, few, many, or a class if the clone is expanded.

V	J	size	D	DNA	CDR3
TRBV7-9	TRBJ2-3	.	.	TGTGCCAGCAGCCCGCTAGACAGCCAGCAGTATTTT	CASSPLDSQQYF
TRBV20-1	TRBJ2-1	.	TRBD2	TGCAGTGCTAGTCCCCGAAGCGGGAACGATGAGCAGTTCTTC	CSASPRSGNDEQFF
TRBV4-1	TRBJ1-5	.	.	TGCGCCAGCAGCCGTTTTTATGCCTATAGCAATCAGCCCCAGCATTTT	CASSRFYAYSNQPQHF
TRBV11-2	TRBJ2-1	.	.	TGTGCCAGCAGCTTAGATCCCCCTGGCGGAACCTACAATGAGCAGTTCTTC	CASSLDPPGGTYNEQFF
TRBV5-1	TRBJ2-3	once	TRBD2	TGCGCCAGCAGCTTGTATTCGGCGGGAGGAGGGTTAGATACGCAGTATTTT	CASSLYSAGGGLDTQYF
TRBV4-2	TRBJ1-5	.	.	TGTGCCAGCAGCCAGCGGGGAATCGGGCAGCCCCAGCATTTT	CASSQRGIGQPQHF
TRBV29-1	TRBJ2-7	few	.	TGCAGCGTTGAATTTAGAGCCTACGAGCAGTACTTC	CSVEFRAYEQYF
TRBV30	TRBJ2-3	.	TRBD2	TGTGCCTGGAGCCCCTATTTAACCATAGCGGGATCTCACAGAGGGGCAGATACGCAGTATTTT	CAWSPYLTIAGSHRGADTQYF
TRBV5-6	TRBJ1-2	once	.	TGTGCCAGCAGCTTCCGGGACAATTATGGCTACACCTTC	CASSFRDNYGYTF
TRBV30	TRBJ1-5	.	TRBD1	TGTGCCTGGCAGGGGGCTAGCAATCAGCCCCAGCATTTT	CAWQGASNQPQHF
TRBV4-2	TRBJ2-7	.	TRBD2	TGTGCCAGCAGCCATCCCCGGACTAGCGGGAGCACCTACGAGCAGTACTTC	CASSHPRTSGSTYEQYF
TRBV3-1/TRBV3-2	TRBJ1-2	.	.	TGTGCCAGCAGCCAACAGGAAGCCTATGGCTACACCTTC	CASSQQEAYGYTF
TRBV30	TRBJ1-3	.	TRBD1	TGTGCCTGGAGTGTCGGGACAGACTTACTTCTTATCTCTGGAAACACCATATATTTT	CAWSVGTDLLLISGNTIYF
TRBV6-5	TRBJ2-1	few	TRBD2	TGTGCCAGCAGTTCCGGACGACGGGAGGTCAATGAGCAGTTCTTC	CASSSGRREVNEQFF
TRBV19	TRBJ2-1	.	TRBD1	TGTGCCAGTAGTCCCCGGGACAGGGGGATCTACAATGAGCAGTTCTTC	CASSPRDRGIYNEQFF
TRBV28	TRBJ1-5	.	TRBD1	TGTGCCAGCAGTCTAAGGGCAGGGGGTGGTCAGCCCCAGCATTTT	CASSLRAGGGQPQHF
TRBV7-9	TRBJ1-2	.	.	TGTGCCAGCAGCCCATGGGGGGGGCCCTATGGCTACACCTTC	CASSPWGGPYGYTF
TRBV5-1	TRBJ1-2	.	TRBD1	TGCGCCAGCAGCGCTCCCGGGACAGGGCCTGGCTACACCTTC	CASSAPGTGPGYTF
TRBV7-9	TRBJ1-1	.	TRBD1	TGTGCCAGCAGCTTCGGACAGGGTAACACTGAAGCTTTCTTT	CASSFGQGNTEAFF
TRBV4-3	TRBJ1-2	.	.	TGCGCCAGCAGCCAAGTAGCGGGGAGGATCTATGGCTACACCTTC	CASSQVAGRIYGYTF
TRBV19	TRBJ1-1	.	.	TGTGCCAGTAGTGGGGGGATTGACACTGAAGCTTTCTTT	CASSGGIDTEAFF
TRBV2	TRBJ1-6	.	TRBD1	TGTGCCAGCAGTGGGGACAGGGGGAATTCACCCCTCCACTTT	CASSGDRGNSPLHF
TRBV4-3	TRBJ2-7	.	TRBD1	TGCGCCAGCAGCCAAGATCATTCAGGGGGCCCCTACGAGCAGTACTTC	CASSQDHSGGPYEQYF
TRBV5-4	TRBJ2-7	.	TRBD1	TGTGCCAGCAGCAGGGACAGGGGGCTGCGAGAGCAGTACTTC	CASSRDRGLREQYF
TRBV7-9	TRBJ2-4	few	TRBD2	TGTGCCAGCACCCCACTTGCGGGGGAAAACATTCAGTACTTC	CASTPLAGENIQYF
TRBV5-1	TRBJ2-2	.	.	TGCGCCAGCAGCTTGGCGGCGAACACCGGGGAGCTGTTTTTT	CASSLAANTGELFF
TRBV7-2	TRBJ1-2	.	.	TGTGCCAGCAGCTCAGAACGCCATAACTATGGCTACACCTTC	CASSSERHNYGYTF
TRBV7-7	TRBJ2-2	.	.	TGTGCTAGCAGCTTCTTGGACAGCACCGGGGAGCTGTTTTTT	CASSFLDSTGELFF
TRBV4-3	TRBJ1-2	.	.	TGCGCCAGCAGCCAAGAGCGGACAACCGGCTACACCTTC	CASSQERTTGYTF
TRBV6-2/TRBV6-3	TRBJ2-1	.	TRBD2	TGTGCCAGCAGTTACTCTCTCGGACTAGAAGTCTACAATGAGCAGTTCTTC	CASSYSLGLEVYNEQFF
TRBV9	TRBJ1-4	.	.	TGTGCCAGCAGCGCATCCCCGGGAGTTTGGGGGTCGCATGAAAAACTGTTTTTT	CASSASPGVWGSHEKLFF
TRBV6-5	TRBJ1-5	.	.	TGTGCCAGCAGCCGAGGGAGGGGCCGGGGTCAGCCCCAGCATTTT	CASSRGRGRGQPQHF
TRBV7-2	TRBJ2-7	few	.	TGTGCCAGCAGCTTAGGGGTAGCGGCGTACGAGCAGTACTTC	CASSLGVAAYEQYF
TRBV12-3/TRBV12-4	TRBJ2-1	few	.	TGTGCCAGCAGGCGGGACTTCGCCAATGAGCAGTTCTTC	CASRRDFANEQFF
TRBV28	TRBJ1-5	.	TRBD1	TGTGCCAGCACGGAGACAGGGGACCAGCCCCAGCATTTT	CASTETGDQPQHF
TRBV12-3/TRBV12-4	TRBJ1-2	few	.	TGTGCCAGCAGTTTATTCGGGGTCGGCTACACCTTC	CASSLFGVGYTF
TRBV29-1	TRBJ1-4	few	.	TGCAGCGCCAGTCACCAAAATGAAAAACTGTTTTTT	CSASHQNEKLFF
TRBV3-1/TRBV3-2	TRBJ2-1	.	.	TGTGCCAGCAGCCAAGTTCCAGCGCCCTACAATGAGCAGTTCTTC	CASSQVPAPYNEQFF
TRBV7-2	TRBJ2-1	.	TRBD2	TGTGCCAGCAGGCTAGCGGGGGACTACAATGAGCAGTTCTTC	CASRLAGDYNEQFF
TRBV6-5	TRBJ1-6	.	.	TGTGCCAGCACACAGGGCTGGAATTCACCCCTCCACTTT	CASTQGWNSPLHF
TRBV7-2	TRBJ1-2	.	.	TGTGCCAGTACACAGACACTCTATGGCTACACCTTC	CASTQTLYGYTF
TRBV29-1	TRBJ2-2	.	.	TGCAGCGTGGGGGCCCCGAACACCGGGGAGCTGTTTTTT	CSVGAPNTGELFF
TRBV7-2	TRBJ1-2	once	TRBD1	TGTGCCAGCAGCACGCACAGGGGTCCGTCTGGCTACACCTTC	CASSTHRGPSGYTF
TRBV27	TRBJ1-1	.	.	TGTGCCAGCAGTTTGGGGCCCATGAACACTGAAGCTTTCTTT	CASSLGPMNTEAFF
TRBV28	TRBJ1-5	.	TRBD1	TGTGCCAGCAGGACAGGGGACCGGCAGCCCCAGCATTTT	CASRTGDRQPQHF
TRBV5-1	TRBJ2-1	once	TRBD2	TGCGCCAGCAGCTTGGGCAGCGGGAGAAACTACAATGAGCAGTTCTTC	CASSLGSGRNYNEQFF
TRBV28	TRBJ2-2	once	TRBD1	TGTGCCAGCAGTTTTCGACAGGGGGCAGGTACCGGGGAGCTGTTTTTT	CASSFRQGAGTGELFF
TRBV4-2	TRBJ1-2	.	.	TGTGCCAGCAGCCAAACGACCGGGACACTCTATGGCTACACCTTC	CASSQTTGTLYGYTF
TRBV5-1	TRBJ1-4	few	TRBD1	TGCGCCAGCCGGGACAGGGGATCACTTAATGAAAAACTGTTTTTT	CASRDRGSLNEKLFF
TRBV7-9	TRBJ1-2	.	TRBD1	TGTGCCAGCAGCCGGGACAGGGGGTCCTATGGCTACACCTTC	CASSRDRGSYGYTF
TRBV27	TRBJ2-1	.	TRBD2	TGTGCCAGCAGCCGGGGACTAGCGGGAGCCTACAATGAGCAGTTCTTC	CASSRGLAGAYNEQFF